Each of the 4 T cell receptor beta chains below was sequenced from the same sample in a study of vaccination effects on CD4 cells after COVID-19. The data were produced by immunoSEQ multiplex PCR, yet TCRdb's version contains in-frame clones alone and is incomplete. Of around 60,000 clones in the sample, around three quarters are singletons; the top ten hold 1% to 1.5%. Pools of viral peptides were used by the ViraFEST assay to expand antigen-specific CD4+ T cells ahead of sequencing. Following 10 days of culture, CD4+ T cells were isolated. Participants completed two doses of the BNT162b2 or mRNA-1273 vaccine. Antigens for these TCRs are unknown. Sequencing used CD4+ T cells from PBMCs cultured with HCoV-229E spike peptides, obtained after COVID-19 vaccination. The receptor source for this set is a human donor who received a COVID-19 vaccine.

CDR3 region: CASSLTSGQNYGYTF. DNA of the CDR3: TGTGCCAGCAGCTTAACCTCCGGACAGAACTATGGCTACACCTTC. The chain links TRBV7-3 to TRBJ1-2; perhaps TRBD1 as D (6 bases). This CDR3 comprises 15 residues. The ends were cut back, 0 bases at V and 2 bases at J, with 10 bases in the middle. Germline loops: CDR1 SGHTA, CDR2 FQGTGA.

The chain is built from TRBV5-5 and TRBJ1-1; the D gene is possibly TRBD1 (6 bases). V lost 4 bases, J lost 6 bases, and 16 bases lay in between. Germline lookup yields CDR1 SGHKS and CDR2 YYEKEE (reference sequence). The CDR3 runs 14 residues. DNA for the CDR3: TGTGCCAGCAGCACTTGGGGGGGGCTGGCTGAAGCTTTCTTT. Residues: CASSTWGGLAEAFF. Full variable domain (rest looked up from reference TRBV5-5 and TRBJ1-1): DAGVTQSPTHLIKTRGQQVTLRCSPISGHKSVSWYQQVLGQGPQFIFQYYEKEERGRGNFPDRFSARQFPNYSSELNVNALLLGDSALYLCASSTWGGLAEAFFGQGTRLTVV.

This chain links TRBV2 with TRBJ2-1, with D maybe TRBD1 (6 bases). CDR1 is SNHLY, CDR2 FYNNEI, per germline. There are 16 residues in the CDR3. Trimming took 5 bases from V and 0 from J, leaving 14 bases between them. CDR3 coding DNA: TGTGCCAGCAGTCACCAGGGGCTTAGCTCCTACAATGAGCAGTTCTTC. Protein sequence: CASSHQGLSSYNEQFF. Variable domain in full (rest from reference TRBV2 and TRBJ2-1): EPEVTQTPSHQVTQMGQEVILRCVPISNHLYFYWYRQILGQKVEFLVSFYNNEISEKSEIFDDQFSVERPDGSNFTLKIRSTKLEDSAMYFCASSHQGLSSYNEQFFGPGTRLTVL.

This chain uses TRBV5-5 with TRBJ1-3; D is undetermined. Germline V gene sequence: CDR1 SGHKS, CDR2 YYEKEE (reference sequence). This CDR3 has 15 amino acids. Trimming removed 4 bases from V and 4 bases from J, with 15 bases in between. The DNA of the CDR3 is TGTGCCAGCAGCCCACACTCCGACGGCGGAAACACCATATATTTT. Amino acid sequence: CASSPHSDGGNTIYF.